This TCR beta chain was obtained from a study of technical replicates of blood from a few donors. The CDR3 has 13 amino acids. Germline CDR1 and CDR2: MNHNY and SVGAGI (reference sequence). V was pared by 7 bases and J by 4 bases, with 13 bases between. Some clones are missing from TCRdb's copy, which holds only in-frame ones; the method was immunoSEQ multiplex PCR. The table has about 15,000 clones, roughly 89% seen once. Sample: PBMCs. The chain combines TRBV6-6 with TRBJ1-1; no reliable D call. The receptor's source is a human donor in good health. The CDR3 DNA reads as TGTGCCAGCACCATCTCTCTAGGCACTGAAGCTTTCTTT. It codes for CASTISLGTEAFF.